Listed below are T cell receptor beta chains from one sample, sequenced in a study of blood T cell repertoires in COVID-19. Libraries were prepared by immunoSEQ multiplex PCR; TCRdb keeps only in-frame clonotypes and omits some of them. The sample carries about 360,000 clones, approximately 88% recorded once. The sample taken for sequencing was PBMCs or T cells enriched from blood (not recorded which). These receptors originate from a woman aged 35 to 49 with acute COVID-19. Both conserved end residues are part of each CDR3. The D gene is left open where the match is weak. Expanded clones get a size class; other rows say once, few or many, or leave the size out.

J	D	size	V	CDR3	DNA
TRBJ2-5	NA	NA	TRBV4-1	CASSPPREGTQYF	TGCGCCAGCAGCCCCCCCCGTGAGGGTACCCAGTACTTC
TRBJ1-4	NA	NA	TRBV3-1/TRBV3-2	CASSRTPNEKLFF	TGTGCCAGCAGCCGGACACCGAATGAAAAACTGTTTTTT
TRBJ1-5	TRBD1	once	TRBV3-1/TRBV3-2	CASRLGQGTQHF	TGTGCCAGCAGACTCGGACAGGGAACCCAGCATTTT
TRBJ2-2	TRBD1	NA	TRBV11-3	CASSRTGGPGELFF	TGTGCCAGCAGTCGGACAGGGGGCCCCGGGGAGCTGTTTTTT
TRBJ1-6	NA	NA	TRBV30	CAWTGSSYNSPLHF	TGTGCCTGGACGGGGAGCTCCTATAATTCACCCCTCCACTTT
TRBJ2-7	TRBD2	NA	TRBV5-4	CASSLVGGWDEQYF	TGTGCCAGCAGCTTGGTGGGGGGGTGGGACGAGCAGTACTTC
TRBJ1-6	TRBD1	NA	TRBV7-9	CASSFSDRGNSPLHF	TGTGCCAGCAGCTTCAGCGACAGGGGGAATTCACCCCTCCACTTT
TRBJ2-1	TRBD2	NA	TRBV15	CATSPRLAGYNEQFF	TGTGCCACCAGCCCACGACTAGCGGGGTACAATGAGCAGTTCTTC
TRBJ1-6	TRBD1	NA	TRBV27	CASRSGTDGSPLHF	TGTGCCAGCAGGTCCGGGACAGACGGATCACCCCTCCACTTT
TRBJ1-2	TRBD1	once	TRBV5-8	CASSLGQVAYTF	TGTGCCAGCAGCCTGGGACAGGTTGCCTACACCTTC
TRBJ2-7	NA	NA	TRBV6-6	CASTLEDSLYEQYF	TGTGCCAGCACCCTAGAGGACAGCTTATACGAGCAGTACTTC
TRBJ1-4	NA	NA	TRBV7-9	CASSLVTGNPLNEKLFF	TGTGCCAGCAGCCTTGTCACCGGGAACCCTCTTAATGAAAAACTGTTTTTT
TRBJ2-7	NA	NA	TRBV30	CAWSLGASETYEQYF	TGTGCCTGGAGTCTGGGGGCATCCGAGACCTACGAGCAGTACTTC
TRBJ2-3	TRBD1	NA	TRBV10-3	CAISEQGLGTDTQYF	TGTGCCATCAGTGAACAGGGGTTAGGCACAGATACGCAGTATTTT
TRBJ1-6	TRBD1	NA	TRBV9	CASSPRDSNSPLHF	TGTGCCAGCAGCCCCCGGGACAGTAATTCACCCCTCCACTTT
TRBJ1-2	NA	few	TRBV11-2	CASSTLSTVNYGYTF	TGTGCCAGCAGCACCCTCTCGACAGTTAACTATGGCTACACCTTC